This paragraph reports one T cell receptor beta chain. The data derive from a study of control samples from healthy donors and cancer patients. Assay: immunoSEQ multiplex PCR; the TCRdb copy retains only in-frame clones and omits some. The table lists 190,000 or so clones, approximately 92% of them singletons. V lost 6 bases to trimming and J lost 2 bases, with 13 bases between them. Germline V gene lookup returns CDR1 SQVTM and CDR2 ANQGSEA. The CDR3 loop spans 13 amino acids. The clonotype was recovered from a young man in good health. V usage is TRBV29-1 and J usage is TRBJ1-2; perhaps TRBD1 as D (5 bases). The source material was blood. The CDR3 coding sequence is TGCAGCGTGAGACAGACCCTAAACTATGGCTACACCTTC. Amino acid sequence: CSVRQTLNYGYTF.